One and the same sample provided the 25 T cell receptor beta chains below, sequenced in a study of cytomegalovirus exposure and HLA in healthy donors. The PCR used 60 Vbeta and 13 Jbeta primers. Some clones are missing from TCRdb's copy, which holds only in-frame ones; the method was immunoSEQ multiplex PCR. The sample has some 76,000 clones, around 66% seen once. Sequencing used PBMCs. The receptor source for this set is a man between 60 and 70 years old in good health and CMV-seropositive.

V and J are TRBV4-1 and TRBJ2-7; TRBD1 agrees at 8 bases. This CDR3 is 16 amino acids long. Germline V gene lookup returns CDR1 MGHRA and CDR2 YSYEKL. J was trimmed by 3 bases and V by 1 base; bases with no gene match: 8. The CDR3 bases are TGCGCCAGCAGCCAAGTTGGACAGGGATATCGCTACGAGCAGTACTTC. It yields the protein CASSQVGQGYRYEQYF.

V usage is TRBV27 and J usage is TRBJ1-5; D perhaps matches TRBD1 (6 bases). The ends were cut back, 2 bases at V and 5 bases at J, with 13 bases in the middle. Germline CDR1 is MNHEY and CDR2 is SMNVEV (reference sequence). The CDR3 is 15 amino acids. The CDR3 is CASSLDSGADQPQHF. The CDR3 DNA is TGTGCCAGCAGTTTAGATTCAGGGGCTGATCAGCCCCAGCATTTT.

This chain links TRBV7-3 with TRBJ2-3; possibly TRBD2 for D (6 bases). V was cut by 1 base and J by 14 bases, with 16 bases left in between. Per germline, CDR1 SGHTA and CDR2 FQGTGA. This CDR3 comprises 13 residues. CDR3 coding DNA: TGTGCCAGCAGCTTAAGTGCAGGAGGGGTGGTGTATTTT. Translating gives CASSLSAGGVVYF.

This clone was seen a few times. The V call is TRBV2, the J call TRBJ1-1; D not certain. Trimming pared 5 bases from V and 4 bases from J, leaving 14 bases between. The germline CDR1 and CDR2 sequences are SNHLY and FYNNEI. This CDR3 is 14 amino acids long. The DNA for the CDR3 is TGTGCCAGCAGTTACTCGACGGAGGGCACTGAAGCTTTCTTT. Translated, it gives CASSYSTEGTEAFF.

The chain combines TRBV4-3 with TRBJ1-5; 8 bases match TRBD1. This CDR3 is 13 amino acids long. V lost 3 bases and J lost 10; bases outside the gene matches: 5. Looked up from germline, CDR1 is LGHNA and CDR2 is YSLEER. The CDR3, as DNA: TGCGCCAGCAGCCATACGGACAGGGACCCCCAGCATTTT. As protein: CASSHTDRDPQHF.

The chain links TRBV29-1 to TRBJ1-1, with 9 bases identical to TRBD1. V shed 7 bases, J shed 8 bases, and the junction held 5 bases outside the gene matches. The V gene's germline CDR1 is SQVTM and CDR2 ANQGSEA. The length of the CDR3 is 11 residues. Here the CDR3 reads CSAGQGREAFF. The CDR3 nucleotides are TGCAGCGCTGGACAGGGGAGGGAAGCTTTCTTT.

This clone appeared a few times. The CDR3 DNA reads TGTGCCAGCACCAACATCGCTCAGCCCCAGCATTTT. As protein: CASTNIAQPQHF. The rearrangement joins TRBV28 to TRBJ1-5; D remains ambiguous. CDR1 is MDHEN and CDR2 is SYDVKM in the germline V gene. There are 12 residues in the CDR3. Trimming shortened V by 7 bases and J by 6 bases, and 10 bases separated the two germline ends.

V and J are TRBV27 and TRBJ1-4, with D uncertain. The CDR3 totals 13 residues. Trimming removed 5 bases at V and 9 bases at J, with 13 bases between. The germline V gene encodes CDR1 MNHEY and CDR2 SMNVEV (reference sequence). The CDR3 sequence is CASSPSGKQKLFF. CDR3 DNA sequence: TGTGCCAGCAGTCCTTCGGGAAAACAAAAACTGTTTTTT.

The rearrangement joins TRBV9 to TRBJ1-2; the match to TRBD1 covers 10 bases. This CDR3 has 17 residues. V lost 3 bases and J lost 3; bases outside the gene matches: 11. CDR1 is SGDLS, CDR2 YYNGEE, per germline. The CDR3 sequence: CASSGRDRGFGDYGYTF. DNA for the CDR3: TGTGCCAGCAGCGGCCGGGACAGGGGATTCGGGGACTATGGCTACACCTTC.

The V gene is TRBV6-1, the J gene TRBJ2-7; D ambiguous. CDR1 is MNHNS and CDR2 is SASEGT in the germline V gene. V was shortened by 6 bases and J by 2 bases, with 8 bases between the two germline ends. The CDR3 extends over 12 amino acids. CDR3 nucleotides: TGTGCCAGCAGACTCCTAACCTACGAGCAGTACTTC. It is translated as CASRLLTYEQYF.

This clone has just a few counts. The chain joins TRBV6-1 to TRBJ2-5, with TRBD2 as a possible D gene (5 bases). CDR3 length: 13 residues. Trimming pared 4 bases from V and 0 bases from J, leaving 6 bases between. The germline gives CDR1 MNHNS, CDR2 SASEGT. The CDR3 loop is CASSGRYQETQYF. DNA for the CDR3: TGTGCCAGCAGTGGGAGGTACCAAGAGACCCAGTACTTC.

The chain is built from TRBV6-5 and TRBJ2-5; 7 positions match TRBD1. CDR1 is MNHEY and CDR2 is SVGAGI in the germline V gene. Losses at the gene ends were 5 bases for V and 5 bases for J; bases not matched to a gene: 8. The CDR3 extends over 14 amino acids. The CDR3 loop is CASSEPRGLETQYF. The CDR3 region has the DNA TGTGCCAGCAGTGAACCAAGGGGGCTGGAGACCCAGTACTTC.

The chain combines TRBV27 with TRBJ2-1, with D possibly matching TRBD2 (6 bases). V was shortened by 3 bases and J by 1 base, with 10 bases between the two germline ends. CDR3 size: 15 residues. CDR1 and CDR2 from the germline V gene are MNHEY and SMNVEV (reference sequence). The CDR3 nucleotides are TGTGCCAGCAGTTTGGGTAGCGGTTCCTACAATGAGCAGTTCTTC. Translating gives CASSLGSGSYNEQFF.

The chain combines TRBV9 with TRBJ2-1; no definite D call. V lost 4 bases, J lost 0 bases, and 11 bases lay in between. The CDR3 is made up of 15 amino acids. CDR1 is SGDLS and CDR2 is YYNGEE in the germline V gene. The CDR3 here is CASSPYTSSYNEQFF. DNA of the CDR3: TGTGCCAGCAGCCCGTATACGAGCTCCTACAATGAGCAGTTCTTC.

The V gene is TRBV27, the J gene TRBJ1-2; D is perhaps TRBD1 (5 bases). Trimming pared 4 bases from V and 6 bases from J, leaving 15 bases between. CDR1 is MNHEY, CDR2 SMNVEV, per germline (reference sequence). This CDR3 comprises 14 residues. The CDR3 DNA follows: TGTGCCAGCAGTTCCGGGACTGAAAGAAATGGCTACACCTTC. This translates into CASSSGTERNGYTF.

This clone occurred a few times. This chain uses TRBV5-1 with TRBJ1-1, with TRBD1 as a possible D gene (6 bases). The V end was cut by 0 bases, the J end by 11 bases, with 14 bases between. The CDR3 length is 13 residues. Germline CDR1 is SGHRS and CDR2 is YFSETQ. CDR3 DNA sequence: TGCGCCAGCAGCTTGGGAGGGGGTCGAGACGCTTTCTTT. This gives the protein CASSLGGGRDAFF.

V and J are TRBV6-6 and TRBJ1-1; no definite D call. V lost 4 bases, J lost 3 bases, and 9 bases lay in between. The CDR3 sequence is 13 residues long. Germline values: CDR1 MNHNY, CDR2 SVGAGI (reference sequence). CDR3 region: CASSLVRDTEAFF. The CDR3 nucleotides are TGTGCCAGCAGTTTGGTTCGGGACACTGAAGCTTTCTTT.

The chain links TRBV5-1 to TRBJ2-3, with 8 nucleotides matching TRBD1. Looked up from germline, CDR1 is SGHRS and CDR2 is YFSETQ. The CDR3 has 12 residues. After removal of 7 bases from V and 4 bases from J, the junction contained 2 bases not matched to a gene. CDR3 amino acids: CASQGASDTQYF. The CDR3 DNA follows: TGCGCCAGCCAGGGGGCCTCAGATACGCAGTATTTT.

CDR3 protein: CASSFSRDRGRGYNEQFF. The DNA for the CDR3 is TGTGCCAGCAGCTTCTCCCGGGACAGGGGACGGGGCTACAATGAGCAGTTCTTC. This chain uses TRBV28 with TRBJ2-1; 10 nucleotides agree with TRBD1. Germline CDR1 and CDR2: MDHEN and SYDVKM. The CDR3 runs 18 residues. J lost 3 bases, V lost 6 bases, and 14 bases had no gene match. Drawing the rest from reference TRBV28 and TRBJ2-1, the complete variable domain is DVKVTQSSRYLVKRTGEKVFLECVQDMDHENMFWYRQDPGLGLRLIYFSYDVKMKEKGDIPEGYSVSREKKERFSLILESASTNQTSMYLCASSFSRDRGRGYNEQFFGPGTRLTVL.

This chain uses TRBV6-4 with TRBJ2-2; 7 bases align to TRBD1. Germline V gene data show CDR1 as MRHNA and CDR2 as SNTAGT. Trimming at V came to 9 bases and at J to 8 bases, leaving 3 bases not matched to a gene. There are 11 residues in the CDR3. In DNA, the CDR3 is TGTGCCAGACAGGGGCAAGGGGAGCTGTTTTTT. Protein: CARQGQGELFF.

This chain connects TRBV7-6 to TRBJ2-5, with TRBD2 matching 9 bases. The ends lost 2 bases at V and 4 bases at J; junction bases unmatched: 14. Germline V lookup: CDR1 SGHVS, CDR2 FNYEAQ. CDR3 length: 18 residues. Written as DNA, the CDR3 is TGTGCCAGCAGCTTAAGGGGACTAGCACCAGCCGGCGGAGAGACCCAGTACTTC. This codes for CASSLRGLAPAGGETQYF.

This chain connects TRBV19 to TRBJ2-5, with a weak D call TRBD1 (6 bases). Germline assignment: CDR1 LNHDA and CDR2 SQIVND (reference sequence). The CDR3 runs to 13 residues. V lost 6 bases, J lost 11 bases, and 19 bases lay in between. The CDR3 reads CASSSTGFGEQYF. The CDR3 coding sequence is TGTGCCAGTAGCTCCACAGGGTTCGGGGAGCAGTACTTC.

V and J are TRBV7-6 and TRBJ2-5; 7 bases are shared with TRBD2. The CDR3 is 13 residues long. Germline CDR1 is SGHVS and CDR2 is FNYEAQ. Trimming removed 2 bases from V and 10 bases from J; junction bases left unmatched: 7. The CDR3 region is CASSLWAAGDQYF. DNA of the CDR3: TGTGCCAGCAGCTTATGGGCTGCGGGGGACCAGTACTTC.

This clone was counted a few times. The genes are TRBV9 and TRBJ2-2; D unresolved. With 0 bases removed from V and 0 bases from J, the gap between germline ends came to 3 bases. The CDR3 totals 14 residues. Per germline, CDR1 SGDLS and CDR2 YYNGEE. CDR3 sequence (DNA): TGTGCCAGCAGCGTAGGGCCGAACACCGGGGAGCTGTTTTTT. It codes for CASSVGPNTGELFF.

The genes are TRBV2 and TRBJ2-1, with 10 bases identical to TRBD2. Germline lookup yields CDR1 SNHLY and CDR2 FYNNEI. The CDR3 length is 16 residues. V lost 3 bases and J lost 8; bases outside the gene matches: 10. The CDR3 sequence: CASSDWLAGEGDEQFF. In DNA, the CDR3 is TGTGCCAGCAGTGACTGGCTAGCGGGAGAAGGAGATGAGCAGTTCTTC. Together with reference TRBV2 and TRBJ2-1, the CDR3 gives the full variable domain: EPEVTQTPSHQVTQMGQEVILRCVPISNHLYFYWYRQILGQKVEFLVSFYNNEISEKSEIFDDQFSVERPDGSNFTLKIRSTKLEDSAMYFCASSDWLAGEGDEQFFGPGTRLTVL.